Here is one T cell receptor (beta chain) with its context. Its antigen is still unknown. This sample is part of a study of T-cell memory formation after mild COVID-19. About the study: TCR clustering was largely donor specific.

Whole-study results and caveats: A subset of responding clones appeared in pre-infection memory, suggesting cross-reactive memory joined. Chiefly within CM and EM were the contracting CD4+ clones; CD8+ ones were within EMRA.

J lost 4 bases, V lost 0 bases, and 5 bases had no gene match. This CDR3 contains 17 residues. Germline V gives CDR1 LGHNA, CDR2 YSLEER. 5'RACE primed from the constant segment yielded TCR alpha and TCR beta cDNA libraries bearing sample barcodes and UMIs. TCRdb ran MiXCR on the 5' RACE reads and lists one entry per CDR3 protein. The top ten hold around 12% of the sample, which has hundreds of thousands of distinct CDR3 sequences, more than 15% seen once. Material for sequencing was PBMCs or a T cell subset sorted from them (not recorded which). The sequence came from an adult woman who had mild COVID-19 (a few samples of this study predate the infection). Cell type and time point are not known. This sequence joins TRBV4-3 and TRBJ2-7; 14 bases fit TRBD2. This chain's CDR3 is CASSQDGGLAGGYEQYF. The CDR3 region has the DNA TGCGCCAGCAGCCAAGATGGAGGACTAGCGGGGGGTTACGAGCAGTACTTC.